Each of the 12 T cell receptor beta chains below was sequenced from the same sample in a study of long-term antiretroviral therapy in people with HIV. The assay used was immunoSEQ (version v3.0), run at survey level. The protocol was immunoSEQ multiplex PCR, while the TCRdb copy is restricted to in-frame clones and leaves out a portion. The table lists some 22,000 clones, more than 75% of them singletons. The sample in question was unsorted PBMCs, obtained 2.3 years after starting antiretroviral therapy. Every receptor here comes from a man aged 60 to 69 with HIV.

This chain links TRBV4-1 with TRBJ1-2; D is possibly TRBD1 (5 bases). V gave up 0 bases and J gave up 3 bases, with 23 bases separating them. CDR3 length: 19 residues. Germline V CDR1 and CDR2: MGHRA, YSYEKL. The CDR3 DNA is TGCGCCAGCAGCCAAGAAGCGGCGGGGCATGGCTCGCTCGACTATGGCTACACCTTC. Translating gives CASSQEAAGHGSLDYGYTF.

This clone was seen more than once but under ten times. The J gene is TRBJ1-6, the V gene TRBV2; D may be TRBD1 (5 bases). The germline CDR1 and CDR2 sequences are SNHLY and FYNNEI. V lost 7 bases and J 8 bases, leaving 15 bases between the germline ends. CDR3 length: 14 amino acids. CDR3 sequence (DNA): TGTGCCAGCACTGGCCGGGACTGGGATTCACCCCTCCACTTT. Protein: CASTGRDWDSPLHF.

This clone was found a few times. V gene TRBV9 combines with J gene TRBJ1-2, with D maybe TRBD1 (6 bases). Germline V gives CDR1 SGDLS, CDR2 YYNGEE. V was cut by 0 bases and J by 10 bases, with 10 bases left in between. The CDR3 runs to 12 residues. As DNA, the CDR3 is TGTGCCAGCAGCGTAGGCAGGGGAGTCTACACCTTC. Residues: CASSVGRGVYTF.

The chain couples TRBV23-1 to TRBJ2-7, with 9 positions matching TRBD1. TRBV23-1 is an ORF, and what it does is uncertain. The CDR3 covers 21 residues. The trim removed 0 bases at V and 3 bases at J, leaving 21 bases unmatched. The CDR3 is CASSQSKNNGVIGTGLYEQYF. Here the CDR3 DNA reads TGCGCCAGCAGTCAATCGAAAAACAATGGTGTAATAGGGACAGGGCTCTACGAGCAGTACTTC.

The chain recombines TRBV5-1 with TRBJ2-7, with 9 positions matching TRBD1. Trimming took 1 base from V and 2 from J; bases not matched to a gene: 1. The CDR3 is made up of 14 amino acids. Germline-derived CDR1 and CDR2 are SGHRS and YFSETQ. This chain's CDR3 is CASSLWTGAYEQYF. CDR3 coding DNA: TGCGCCAGCAGCTTGTGGACAGGGGCCTACGAGCAGTACTTC.

This rearrangement joins TRBV10-1 to TRBJ2-1; 8 bases map to TRBD2. Germline values: CDR1 WNHNN, CDR2 SYGVQD (reference sequence). V lost 3 bases and J lost 8; bases outside the gene matches: 12. The CDR3 is 16 residues long. The CDR3: CASSDLLAETVDEQFF. CDR3 in DNA: TGCGCCAGCAGTGACCTACTAGCGGAGACGGTCGATGAGCAGTTCTTC.

The chain links TRBV7-9 to TRBJ1-3; D not resolved. The CDR3 sequence is 13 residues long. Germline loops: CDR1 SEHNR, CDR2 FQNEAQ (reference sequence). The germline V and J ends were trimmed by 5 bases and 0 bases, with 5 bases remaining between them. CDR3 nucleotides: TGTGCCAGCAGCGTGGACTCTGGAAACACCATATATTTT. This codes for CASSVDSGNTIYF.

This clone appeared once. The genes are TRBV6-5 and TRBJ2-5; D is unresolved. The CDR3 loop spans 12 amino acids. V was cut by 5 bases and J by 5 bases, with 9 bases left in between. Germline V gene lookup returns CDR1 MNHEY and CDR2 SVGAGI. CDR3 nucleotides: TGTGCCAGCAGTCGACCCCCGGAGACCCAGTACTTC. Its translation is CASSRPPETQYF.

The V gene is TRBV29-1, the J gene TRBJ1-2; TRBD1 might be the D (5 bases). Deletions cut 4 bases from V and 8 bases from J, with 17 bases between. In germline, CDR1 is SQVTM, CDR2 ANQGSEA. The CDR3 is 13 residues long. CDR3: CSVVGRVSYGYTF. In nucleotides, the CDR3 is TGCAGCGTTGTAGGCAGGGTCTCGTACGGCTACACCTTC.

The CDR3 DNA sequence: TGTGCCAGCAGCCTAAGGGGGGGCTCTGGGGCCAACGTCCTGACTTTC. Residues: CASSLRGGSGANVLTF. The chain is built from TRBV7-2 and TRBJ2-6; TRBD2 might be the D (7 bases). V was pared by 5 bases and J by 0 bases, with 11 bases between. The CDR3 sequence is 16 residues long. Per the germline V gene, CDR1 is SGHTA and CDR2 is FQGNSA. Combining the CDR3 with reference TRBV7-2 and TRBJ2-6 gives the whole variable domain GAGVSQSPSNKVTEKGKDVELRCDPISGHTALYWYRQSLGQGLEFLIYFQGNSAPDKSGLPSDRFSAERTGGSVSTLTIQRTQQEDSAVYLCASSLRGGSGANVLTFGAGSRLTVL.

The chain combines TRBV5-5 with TRBJ2-3; a weak D match, TRBD2 (6 bases). Per germline, CDR1 SGHKS and CDR2 YYEKEE (reference sequence). Trimming removed 1 base from V and 6 bases from J, with 21 bases in between. The CDR3 is 17 amino acids. CDR3 in amino acids: CASSLLPGTPEGDTQYF. The CDR3 DNA reads as TGTGCCAGCAGCTTGCTCCCTGGGACTCCGGAAGGGGATACGCAGTATTTT.

The chain joins TRBV5-1 to TRBJ1-2; a possible D gene is TRBD1 (6 bases). The V end lost 4 bases, the J end lost 3 bases, and 13 bases lay between the germline ends. Germline V lookup: CDR1 SGHRS, CDR2 YFSETQ. The CDR3 sequence is 14 residues long. This CDR3 is CASSLTGADYGYTF. CDR3 sequence (DNA): TGCGCCAGCAGCCTAACGGGGGCGGACTATGGCTACACCTTC. Combining the CDR3 with reference TRBV5-1 and TRBJ1-2 gives the whole variable domain KAGVTQTPRYLIKTRGQQVTLSCSPISGHRSVSWYQQTPGQGLQFLFEYFSETQRNKGNFPGRFSGRQFSNSRSEMNVSTLELGDSALYLCASSLTGADYGYTFGSGTRLTVV.